This T cell receptor beta chain came from a study of PD-L1 blockade in urothelial cancer. At the level of the study: Individuals in the cohort had been given 0 to 3 earlier chemotherapy regimens.

Germline-derived CDR1 and CDR2 are MNHEY and SVGAGI. The CDR3 contains 14 residues. The germline V and J ends were trimmed by 6 bases and 12 bases, with 24 bases remaining between them. Noted time point: pretreatment peripheral blood. Only in-frame clones appear in the TCRdb table, and some are missing; sequencing was by immunoSEQ multiplex PCR. This table has some 40,000 clones, roughly 84% appearing once. This TCR was recovered from a donor aged 40 or over with urothelial cancer. This specimen consisted of PBMCs, obtained around atezolizumab (anti-PD-L1) treatment. The genes are TRBV6-5 and TRBJ2-7; maybe TRBD2 (5 bases). The CDR3 spells CASSPPSTNRRLYF. The CDR3 bases are TGTGCCAGCAGCCCCCCTTCGACTAACCGGAGGCTGTACTTC.